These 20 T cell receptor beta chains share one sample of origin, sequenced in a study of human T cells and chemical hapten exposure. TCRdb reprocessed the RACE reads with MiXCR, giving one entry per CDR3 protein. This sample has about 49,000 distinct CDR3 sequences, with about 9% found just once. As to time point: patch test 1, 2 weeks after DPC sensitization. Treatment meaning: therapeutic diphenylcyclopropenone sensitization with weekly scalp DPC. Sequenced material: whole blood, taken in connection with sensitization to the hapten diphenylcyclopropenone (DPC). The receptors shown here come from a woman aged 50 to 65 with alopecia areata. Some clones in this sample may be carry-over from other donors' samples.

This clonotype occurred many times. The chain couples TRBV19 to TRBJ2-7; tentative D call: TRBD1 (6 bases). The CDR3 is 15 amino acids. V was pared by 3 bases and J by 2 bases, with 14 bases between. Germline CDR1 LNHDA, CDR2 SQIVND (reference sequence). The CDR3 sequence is CASSITGTRAYEQYF. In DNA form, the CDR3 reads TGTGCCAGTAGTATCACCGGGACACGGGCCTACGAGCAGTACTTC.

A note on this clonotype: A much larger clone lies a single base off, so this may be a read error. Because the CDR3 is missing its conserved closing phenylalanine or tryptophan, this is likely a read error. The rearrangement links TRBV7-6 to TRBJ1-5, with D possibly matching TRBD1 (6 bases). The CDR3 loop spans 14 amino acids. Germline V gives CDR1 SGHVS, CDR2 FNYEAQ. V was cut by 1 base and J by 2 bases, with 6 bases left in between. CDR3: CASSLDRGNQPQHL. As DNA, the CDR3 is TGTGCCAGCAGCTTAGACAGGGGCAATCAGCCCCAGCATTTA.

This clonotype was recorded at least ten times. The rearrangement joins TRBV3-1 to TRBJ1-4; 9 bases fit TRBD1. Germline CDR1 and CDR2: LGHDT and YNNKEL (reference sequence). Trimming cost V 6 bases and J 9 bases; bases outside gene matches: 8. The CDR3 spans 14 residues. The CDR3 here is CASRTGGRHQKLFF. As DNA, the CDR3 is TGTGCCAGCAGAACAGGGGGCCGGCACCAAAAACTGTTTTTT.

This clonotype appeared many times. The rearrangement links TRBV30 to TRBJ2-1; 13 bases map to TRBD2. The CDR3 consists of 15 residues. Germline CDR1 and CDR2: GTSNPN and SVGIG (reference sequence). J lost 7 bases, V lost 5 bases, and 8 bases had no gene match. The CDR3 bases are TGTGCCTGGGGCCCCGGACTAGCGGGAGAAAATGAGCAGTTCTTC. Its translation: CAWGPGLAGENEQFF.

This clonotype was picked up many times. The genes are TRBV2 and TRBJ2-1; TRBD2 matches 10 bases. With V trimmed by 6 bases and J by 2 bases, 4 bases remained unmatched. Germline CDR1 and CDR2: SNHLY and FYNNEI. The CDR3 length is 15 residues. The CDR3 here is CASRRLAGAYNEQFF. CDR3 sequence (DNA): TGTGCCAGCAGACGTCTAGCGGGAGCCTACAATGAGCAGTTCTTC.

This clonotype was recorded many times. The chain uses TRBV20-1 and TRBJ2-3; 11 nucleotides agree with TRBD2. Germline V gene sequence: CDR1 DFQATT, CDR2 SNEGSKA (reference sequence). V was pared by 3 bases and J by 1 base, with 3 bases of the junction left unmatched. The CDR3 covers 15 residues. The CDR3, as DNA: TGCAGTGCTAGGATGACTAGCGGGGGCACAGATACGCAGTATTTT. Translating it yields CSARMTSGGTDTQYF.

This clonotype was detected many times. The CDR3, as DNA: TGCAGCGTTGTCCGGGCTAGCGGGAGCGACGAGCAGTACTTC. Encoded protein: CSVVRASGSDEQYF. The chain combines TRBV29-1 with TRBJ2-7; TRBD2 matches 10 bases. The ends lost 4 bases at V and 5 bases at J; junction bases unmatched: 8. The CDR3 is 14 residues long. Germline V lookup: CDR1 SQVTM, CDR2 ANQGSEA.

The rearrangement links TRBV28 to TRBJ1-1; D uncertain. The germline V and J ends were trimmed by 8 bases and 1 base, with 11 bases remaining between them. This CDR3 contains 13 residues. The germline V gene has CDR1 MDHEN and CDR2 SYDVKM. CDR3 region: CASGPMRNTEAFF. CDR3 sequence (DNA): TGTGCCAGCGGTCCCATGCGGAACACTGAAGCTTTCTTT.

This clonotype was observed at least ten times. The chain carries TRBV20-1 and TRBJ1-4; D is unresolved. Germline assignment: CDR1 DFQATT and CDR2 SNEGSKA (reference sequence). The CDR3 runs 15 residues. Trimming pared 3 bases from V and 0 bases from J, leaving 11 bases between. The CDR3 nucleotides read TGCAGTGCTAGGGTATCCGAAACAACTAATGAAAAACTGTTTTTT. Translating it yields CSARVSETTNEKLFF.

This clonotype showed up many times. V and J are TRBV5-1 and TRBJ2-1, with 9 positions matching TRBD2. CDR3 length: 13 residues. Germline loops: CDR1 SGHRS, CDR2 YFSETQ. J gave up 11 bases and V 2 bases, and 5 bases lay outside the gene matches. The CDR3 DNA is TGCGCCAGCAGCTTAGAGGGACTAGCTAAGCAGTTCTTC. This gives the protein CASSLEGLAKQFF.

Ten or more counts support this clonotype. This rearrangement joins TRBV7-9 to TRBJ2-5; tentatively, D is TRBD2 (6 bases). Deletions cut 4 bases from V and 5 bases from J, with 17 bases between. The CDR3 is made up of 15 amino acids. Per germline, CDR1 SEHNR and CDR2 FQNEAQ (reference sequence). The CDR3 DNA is TGTGCCAGCAGCTCCGGCGTGCGGGGTGGCGAGACCCAGTACTTC. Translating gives CASSSGVRGGETQYF.

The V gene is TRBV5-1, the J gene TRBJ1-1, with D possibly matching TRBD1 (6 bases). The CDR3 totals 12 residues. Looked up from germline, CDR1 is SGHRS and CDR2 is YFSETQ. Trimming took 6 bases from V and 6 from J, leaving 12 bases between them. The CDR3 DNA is TGCGCCAGCAAGGACAGTCGGTCTGAAGCTTTCTTT. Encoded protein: CASKDSRSEAFF.

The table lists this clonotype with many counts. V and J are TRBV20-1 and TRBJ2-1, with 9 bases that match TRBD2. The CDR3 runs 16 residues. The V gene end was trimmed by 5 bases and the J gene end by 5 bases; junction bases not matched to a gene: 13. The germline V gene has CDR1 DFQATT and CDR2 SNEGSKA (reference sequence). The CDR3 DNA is TGCAGTGCTCACCATTTAGCGGGAGCAAGCCACAATGAGCAGTTCTTC. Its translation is CSAHHLAGASHNEQFF.

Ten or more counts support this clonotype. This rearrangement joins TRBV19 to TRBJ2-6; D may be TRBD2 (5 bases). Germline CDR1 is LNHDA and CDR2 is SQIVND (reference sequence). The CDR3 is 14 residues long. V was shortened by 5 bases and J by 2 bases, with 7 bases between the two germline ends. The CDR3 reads CASSSSPGANVLTF. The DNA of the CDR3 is TGTGCCAGTAGTTCTAGCCCTGGGGCCAACGTCCTGACTTTC.

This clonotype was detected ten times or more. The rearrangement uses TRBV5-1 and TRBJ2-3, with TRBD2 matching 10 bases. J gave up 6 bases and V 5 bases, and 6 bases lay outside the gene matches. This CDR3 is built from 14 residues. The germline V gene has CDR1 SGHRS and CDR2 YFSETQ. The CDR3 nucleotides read TGCGCCAGCAGTCCAGCGGGAGGGCAGGATACGCAGTATTTT. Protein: CASSPAGGQDTQYF.

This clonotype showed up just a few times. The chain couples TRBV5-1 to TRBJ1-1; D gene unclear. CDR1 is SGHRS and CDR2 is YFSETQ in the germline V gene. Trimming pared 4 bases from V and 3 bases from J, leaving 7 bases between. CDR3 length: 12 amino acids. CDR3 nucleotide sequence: TGCGCCAGCAGCCCGCCGGACACTGAAGCTTTCTTT. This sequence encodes CASSPPDTEAFF.

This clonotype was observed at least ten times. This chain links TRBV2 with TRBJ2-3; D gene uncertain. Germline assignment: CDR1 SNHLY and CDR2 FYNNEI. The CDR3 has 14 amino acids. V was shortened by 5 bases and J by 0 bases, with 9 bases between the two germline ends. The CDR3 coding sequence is TGTGCCAGCAGTTTGACACGTAGCACAGATACGCAGTATTTT. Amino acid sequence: CASSLTRSTDTQYF. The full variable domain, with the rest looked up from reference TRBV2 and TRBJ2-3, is EPEVTQTPSHQVTQMGQEVILRCVPISNHLYFYWYRQILGQKVEFLVSFYNNEISEKSEIFDDQFSVERPDGSNFTLKIRSTKLEDSAMYFCASSLTRSTDTQYFGPGTRLTVL.

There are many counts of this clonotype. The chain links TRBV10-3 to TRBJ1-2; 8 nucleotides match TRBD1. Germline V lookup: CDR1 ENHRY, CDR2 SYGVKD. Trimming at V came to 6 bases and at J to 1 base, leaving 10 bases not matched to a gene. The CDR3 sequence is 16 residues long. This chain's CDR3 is CAISQTSTGGNYGYTF. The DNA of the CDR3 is TGTGCCATCAGCCAGACTTCCACAGGGGGTAACTATGGCTACACCTTC.

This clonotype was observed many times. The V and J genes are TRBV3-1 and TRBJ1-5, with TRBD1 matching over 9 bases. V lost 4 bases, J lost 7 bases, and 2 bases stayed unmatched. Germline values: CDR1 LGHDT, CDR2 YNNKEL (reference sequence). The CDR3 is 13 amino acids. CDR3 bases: TGTGCCAGCAGCCGCGGACAGGGGCAGCCCCAGCATTTT. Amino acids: CASSRGQGQPQHF.

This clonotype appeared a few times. CDR3 residues: CACRRGNEKLFF. CDR3 bases: TGTGCCTGCAGGAGGGGTAATGAAAAACTGTTTTTT. The chain joins TRBV30 to TRBJ1-4; possible D gene TRBD1, 5 bases. V gave up 6 bases and J gave up 4 bases, with 9 bases separating them. The CDR3 covers 12 residues. Germline V gives CDR1 GTSNPN, CDR2 SVGIG (reference sequence).